This record covers a single TCR beta chain. Its specificity is unknown. The CDR3 contains 18 residues. Germline lookup yields CDR1 MGHRA and CDR2 YSYEKL. Trimming took 2 bases from V and 0 from J; bases not matched to a gene: 13. The data were obtained in a study of beta chain features in type 1 diabetes. Study outcomes and limitations: Reads derived from cDNA could over-represent cells showing high TCR expression. All four CD4+ subsets of Type 1 diabetes patients contained TCRB CDR3s that were moderately but significantly shorter.

The study reverse transcribed the entire isolated RNA, so it sequenced expressed TCRB transcripts. Sequencing of stem cell-like memory T cell samples yielded around 1 million reads on average. TCRdb's table, derived via immunoSEQ multiplex PCR, lists solely in-frame clones and lacks some. The table includes under 95,000 clones, about a third detected once. The sequence derives from a woman aged 18-30 years in good health. The sequencing sample was made of stem cell memory CD4+ T cells from blood. The rearrangement joins TRBV4-1 to TRBJ2-7, with 7 bases aligning to TRBD1. CDR3 amino acids: CASSQIAPGTVSSYEQYF. CDR3 sequence (DNA): TGCGCCAGCAGCCAAATAGCTCCCGGGACAGTGAGCTCCTACGAGCAGTACTTC.